This TCR beta chain is drawn from a study of T-cell reconstitution after alpha-beta-depleted transplantation in children. This clonotype has just a few counts. Unique molecular identifiers were built into the TCRbeta library. From the PCR reads, TCRdb called clonotypes with MiXCR, one entry per CDR3 protein. The sample carries just under 550,000 distinct CDR3 sequences, around 19% recorded once. Germline V gene sequence: CDR1 MNHNS, CDR2 SASEGT. After removal of 10 bases from V and 4 bases from J, the junction contained 6 bases not matched to a gene. CDR3 length: 14 amino acids. V gene TRBV6-1 combines with J gene TRBJ2-1; 11 bases fit TRBD2. Sequencing was performed on PBMCs from the stem cell graft donor, taken from the stem cell graft. The sequence derives from a human donor who donated a stem cell graft to a child with acute lymphoblastic leukemia. The DNA for the CDR3 is TGTGCCACGTCCGGGACTAGCGGTTACAATGAGCAGTTCTTC. Protein: CATSGTSGYNEQFF.